This passage covers 2 T cell receptor beta chains from one sample sequenced in a study of T cell responses to AZD1222 COVID-19 vaccine. Method: immunoSEQ multiplex PCR; TCRdb's copy keeps in-frame clones and lacks some. The sample contains approximately 90,000 clones, more than 70% of which appear only once. The starting material was peripheral blood, obtained on day 0 of AZD1222 vaccination. The receptors shown here come from an adult in good health.

The chain has TRBV5-5 and TRBJ1-2; D not resolved. Germline V gene lookup returns CDR1 SGHKS and CDR2 YYEKEE (reference sequence). The CDR3 totals 14 residues. The V end was cut by 6 bases, the J end by 6 bases, with 18 bases between. The CDR3 loop reads CASTPGLGSHGYTF. DNA for the CDR3: TGTGCCAGCACCCCCGGTCTAGGGAGTCATGGCTACACCTTC.

The V gene is TRBV6-4, the J gene TRBJ2-1; D not resolved. Deletions cut 5 bases from V and 2 bases from J, with 16 bases between. CDR3 size: 16 residues. CDR1 and CDR2 (germline): MRHNA, SNTAGT. CDR3 coding DNA: TGTGCCAGCAGTCCCCAAAGGGCCACCACCTACAATGAGCAGTTCTTC. This codes for CASSPQRATTYNEQFF.